Below, 32 T cell receptor beta chains from the same sample are listed, as sequenced in a study of cytomegalovirus exposure and HLA in healthy donors. Primers: 60 Vbeta forward and 13 Jbeta reverse. Sequenced by immunoSEQ multiplex PCR; TCRdb stores in-frame clones only, minus some. The table records 70,000 to 100,000 clones, more than 75% of them present only once. Specimen: PBMCs. These receptors all come from a man aged 18 to 29 in good health and CMV-seronegative.

V gene TRBV18 combines with J gene TRBJ1-3; possibly TRBD1 for D (5 bases). Trimming pared 5 bases from V and 1 base from J, leaving 12 bases between. CDR1 is KGHSH, CDR2 LQKENI, per germline. The CDR3 extends over 15 amino acids. For the CDR3, the DNA is TGTGCCAGCTCAACCATCGACAGTTCTGGAAACACCATATATTTT. It encodes CASSTIDSSGNTIYF.

This chain joins TRBV5-1 and TRBJ1-2; 11 nucleotides line up with TRBD1. The CDR3 extends over 14 amino acids. V lost 2 bases and J lost 8; bases outside the gene matches: 5. Germline-derived CDR1 and CDR2 are SGHRS and YFSETQ. CDR3 DNA sequence: TGCGCCAGCAGCTTAGGACAGGGGGCGCCGGGCTACACCTTC. This codes for CASSLGQGAPGYTF.

The chain joins TRBV29-1 to TRBJ1-1; possibly TRBD1 for D (6 bases). The CDR3 has 15 amino acids. The germline V gene has CDR1 SQVTM and CDR2 ANQGSEA. Trimming left V 1 base short and J 0 bases short, with 12 bases between. CDR3 in DNA: TGCAGCGTTGAAGCTACGGGACACATGAACACTGAAGCTTTCTTT. Residues: CSVEATGHMNTEAFF.

The genes are TRBV6-1 and TRBJ1-2; 9 bases map to TRBD1. Germline CDR1 MNHNS, CDR2 SASEGT. This CDR3 spans 13 amino acids. V gave up 9 bases and J gave up 2 bases; unmatched junction bases: 4. The CDR3 here is CASPGQGNYGYTF. CDR3 bases: TGTGCCAGTCCGGGACAGGGCAACTATGGCTACACCTTC.

This clone was counted once. The chain combines TRBV6-1 with TRBJ1-6; D is ambiguous. In germline, CDR1 is MNHNS, CDR2 SASEGT. Trimming pared 7 bases from V and 0 bases from J, leaving 10 bases between. CDR3 size: 15 residues. CDR3 sequence: CASIPMSSYNSPLHF. The CDR3 DNA sequence: TGTGCCAGCATCCCAATGAGCTCCTATAATTCACCCCTCCACTTT.

The chain couples TRBV5-4 to TRBJ2-5; 9 bases align to TRBD1. The CDR3 is made up of 15 amino acids. Trimming removed 0 bases from V and 4 bases from J; junction bases left unmatched: 4. The germline V gene encodes CDR1 SGHNT and CDR2 YYREEE (reference sequence). Here the CDR3 reads CASSLEEGQGETQYF. In DNA, the CDR3 is TGTGCCAGCAGCTTGGAGGAGGGACAGGGAGAGACCCAGTACTTC. Complete variable domain (other parts from reference TRBV5-4 and TRBJ2-5): ETGVTQSPTHLIKTRGQQVTLRCSSQSGHNTVSWYQQALGQGPQFIFQYYREEENGRGNFPPRFSGLQFPNYSSELNVNALELDDSALYLCASSLEEGQGETQYFGPGTRLLVL.

The chain carries TRBV7-9 and TRBJ1-5; D remains unclear. The CDR3 totals 16 residues. V was shortened by 1 base and J by 6 bases, with 16 bases between the two germline ends. Germline V gene data show CDR1 as SEHNR and CDR2 as FQNEAQ (reference sequence). CDR3 protein: CASSLGEGRAAQPQHF. The DNA of the CDR3 is TGTGCCAGCAGCTTAGGGGAAGGGAGGGCGGCTCAGCCCCAGCATTTT.

The chain employs TRBV25-1 and TRBJ2-5, with 8 positions matching TRBD2. V gave up 7 bases and J gave up 5 bases; unmatched junction bases: 12. The CDR3 has 15 residues. CDR1 and CDR2 (germline): MGHDK, SYGVNS. The CDR3 coding sequence is TGTGCCAGCACCCAAAGCGGGGGCTTCGGGGAGACCCAGTACTTC. It encodes CASTQSGGFGETQYF.

This sequence joins TRBV7-9 and TRBJ1-1; D is undetermined. V lost 5 bases and J 5 bases, leaving 15 bases between the germline ends. CDR3 size: 14 residues. The germline V gene has CDR1 SEHNR and CDR2 FQNEAQ (reference sequence). The CDR3 protein is CASSLERRWTEAFF. CDR3 bases: TGTGCCAGCAGCCTCGAACGGAGGTGGACTGAAGCTTTCTTT.

V usage is TRBV6-1 and J usage is TRBJ1-1; D is undetermined. The CDR3 covers 13 residues. V lost 6 bases and J lost 2, with 10 bases in between. Germline V gives CDR1 MNHNS, CDR2 SASEGT. CDR3 sequence: CASSWQVNTEAFF. Here the CDR3 DNA reads TGTGCCAGCAGCTGGCAGGTCAACACTGAAGCTTTCTTT.

The chain links TRBV6-4 to TRBJ2-1; 8 bases map to TRBD2. V was clipped by 2 bases and J by 7 bases; unmatched bases: 10. The germline CDR1 and CDR2 sequences are MRHNA and SNTAGT. CDR3 length equals 16 residues. CDR3 DNA: TGTGCCAGCAGTGACGTTTCGGGGGGGGGTCGGAATGAGCAGTTCTTC. Its translation is CASSDVSGGGRNEQFF.

This rearrangement joins TRBV4-1 to TRBJ2-1; 13 positions agree with TRBD2. V shed 3 bases, J shed 7 bases, and the junction held 9 bases outside the gene matches. The CDR3 has 17 amino acids. CDR1 is MGHRA and CDR2 is YSYEKL in the germline V gene. The CDR3 region has the DNA TGCGCCAGCAGCCATCCCGGACTAGCGGGGGCGGAAAATGAGCAGTTCTTC. This translates into CASSHPGLAGAENEQFF.

This clone was found a few times. This chain uses TRBV7-6 with TRBJ2-7; D uncertain. V gave up 5 bases and J gave up 1 base, with 3 bases separating them. The CDR3 is 11 residues long. Per germline, CDR1 SGHVS and CDR2 FNYEAQ. The CDR3 loop is CASSLSYEQYF. The CDR3 bases are TGTGCCAGCAGCCTATCCTACGAGCAGTACTTC.

The chain joins TRBV29-1 to TRBJ2-7, with 9 bases lining up with TRBD1. CDR3 size: 14 residues. J gave up 2 bases and V 7 bases, and 9 bases lay outside the gene matches. Germline lookup yields CDR1 SQVTM and CDR2 ANQGSEA. CDR3: CSGGTGQGPYEQYF. The CDR3 bases are TGCAGCGGCGGCACGGGACAGGGACCCTACGAGCAGTACTTC.

The V gene is TRBV7-7, the J gene TRBJ2-1; maybe TRBD1 (6 bases). Deletions cut 5 bases from V and 0 bases from J, with 11 bases between. This CDR3 is 15 amino acids long. CDR1 SSHAT and CDR2 FNYEAQ come from the germline V gene (reference sequence). The CDR3 bases are TGTGCCAGCAGCCCCACAGGGTTCTCCTACAATGAGCAGTTCTTC. Amino acid sequence: CASSPTGFSYNEQFF.

The chain uses TRBV18 and TRBJ2-1; 9 nucleotides match TRBD1. Germline-derived CDR1 and CDR2 are KGHSH and LQKENI. V lost 8 bases to trimming and J lost 4 bases; unmatched junction nucleotides: 6. This CDR3 spans 14 amino acids. CDR3 bases: TGTGCCAGCCTAAGGGACAGGGCATACAATGAGCAGTTCTTC. Translated: CASLRDRAYNEQFF.

By proportion, this clone is medium-sized. The CDR3 protein is CASSKSPGRLETQYF. The CDR3 coding sequence is TGTGCCAGCAGCAAATCTCCGGGGAGGCTGGAGACCCAGTACTTC. V gene TRBV21-1 combines with J gene TRBJ2-5; TRBD2 is the table's D call and was not checked against the DNA. TRBV21-1 is a documented pseudogene. This CDR3 spans 15 amino acids.

This clone was detected a few times. V gene TRBV5-1 combines with J gene TRBJ2-5; TRBD2 matches 9 bases. V lost 3 bases to trimming and J lost 5 bases; unmatched junction nucleotides: 14. The CDR3 sequence is 17 residues long. Germline CDR1 is SGHRS and CDR2 is YFSETQ. CDR3 loop: CASSWILRGGERETQYF. The CDR3 DNA reads TGCGCCAGCAGCTGGATACTGCGGGGGGGCGAGCGGGAGACCCAGTACTTC.

This chain joins TRBV9 and TRBJ2-3, with 14 nucleotides matching TRBD2. The J segment lost 4 bases and the V segment lost 3 bases, leaving 10 bases of the junction unmatched. CDR1 and CDR2 (germline): SGDLS, YYNGEE. This CDR3 comprises 18 residues. CDR3 protein: CASSETSGGVFGADTQYF. Here the CDR3 DNA reads TGTGCCAGCAGCGAGACTAGCGGGGGGGTCTTCGGCGCAGATACGCAGTATTTT.

This sequence joins TRBV25-1 and TRBJ2-6; D ambiguous. The CDR3 covers 13 residues. CDR1 and CDR2 (germline): MGHDK, SYGVNS. Trimming stripped 4 bases from V and 1 base from J, with 2 bases between. The CDR3 region is CASSVSGANVLTF. The CDR3 nucleotides read TGTGCCAGCAGTGTATCTGGGGCCAACGTCCTGACTTTC.

This clone was seen only once. J is TRBJ1-2 and V is TRBV5-6, with 7 bases lining up with TRBD1. The CDR3 consists of 12 residues. CDR1 and CDR2 (germline): SGHDT, YYEEEE. After removal of 5 bases from V and 9 bases from J, the junction contained 7 bases not matched to a gene. The CDR3: CASSFGTARYTF. In DNA, the CDR3 is TGTGCCAGCAGTTTCGGGACAGCCCGCTACACCTTC. Complete variable domain (other parts from reference TRBV5-6 and TRBJ1-2): DAGVTQSPTHLIKTRGQQVTLRCSPKSGHDTVSWYQQALGQGPQFIFQYYEEEERQRGNFPDRFSGHQFPNYSSELNVNALLLGDSALYLCASSFGTARYTFGSGTRLTVV.

Here the CDR3 DNA reads TGTGCCAGCAGTTTTCCGGGACAGGGGTGGTTCTTC. This sequence encodes CASSFPGQGWFF. J is TRBJ2-1 and V is TRBV27, with 10 bases aligning to TRBD1. With V trimmed by 3 bases and J by 15 bases, 5 bases remained unmatched. The CDR3 length is 12 residues. Looked up from germline, CDR1 is MNHEY and CDR2 is SMNVEV (reference sequence).

This chain links TRBV4-1 with TRBJ2-5; TRBD2 matches at 7 bases. Trimming cost V 1 base and J 5 bases; bases outside gene matches: 10. The CDR3 consists of 16 residues. Looked up from germline, CDR1 is MGHRA and CDR2 is YSYEKL. The CDR3 DNA follows: TGCGCCAGCAGCCAAGCACCGATAATTAGCGGGGAGACCCAGTACTTC. Translation gives CASSQAPIISGETQYF.

This rearrangement joins TRBV5-1 to TRBJ1-2; TRBD1 matches at 7 bases. V was clipped by 5 bases and J by 4 bases; unmatched bases: 11. The CDR3 contains 15 residues. The germline gives CDR1 SGHRS, CDR2 YFSETQ. In DNA form, the CDR3 reads TGCGCCAGCAGACAGACAGGGTCAAATCCCTATGGCTACACCTTC. Encoded protein: CASRQTGSNPYGYTF.

This clone was counted between two and nine times. In DNA form, the CDR3 reads TGTGCCAGCAGCTGGGGACAGCCCCTAGACTCCTACGAGCAGTACTTC. The encoded protein is CASSWGQPLDSYEQYF. The genes are TRBV5-4 and TRBJ2-7, with 7 bases identical to TRBD1. In germline, CDR1 is SGHNT, CDR2 YYREEE (reference sequence). With 3 bases clipped from V and 0 bases from J, the junction kept 9 bases outside the gene matches. The CDR3 extends over 16 amino acids. Drawing the rest from reference TRBV5-4 and TRBJ2-7, the complete variable domain is ETGVTQSPTHLIKTRGQQVTLRCSSQSGHNTVSWYQQALGQGPQFIFQYYREEENGRGNFPPRFSGLQFPNYSSELNVNALELDDSALYLCASSWGQPLDSYEQYFGPGTRLTVT.

The genes are TRBV5-1 and TRBJ2-5; TRBD1 matches 9 bases. The assigned J gene may be wrong: the sequence end matches TRBJ2-7 better. Germline V gene lookup returns CDR1 SGHRS and CDR2 YFSETQ. This CDR3 spans 14 amino acids. DNA for the CDR3: TGCGCCAGCAGCTTAGAAACGACAGGGGGCGAGCAGTACTTC. This codes for CASSLETTGGEQYF.

The J gene is TRBJ1-2, the V gene TRBV6-5; D ambiguous. The CDR3 has 12 residues. Trimming took 5 bases from V and 5 from J, leaving 9 bases between them. Germline CDR1 reads MNHEY; CDR2 reads SVGAGI. CDR3 coding DNA: TGTGCCAGCAGTGAAGCGAAGTATGGCTACACCTTC. Amino acids: CASSEAKYGYTF.

This clone was observed a single time. J is TRBJ2-3 and V is TRBV5-8; maybe TRBD1 (5 bases). V was cut by 3 bases and J by 3 bases, with 17 bases left in between. CDR3 length: 16 amino acids. Germline lookup yields CDR1 SGHTS and CDR2 YDEGEE. CDR3 in amino acids: CASSSRVTGRTDTQYF. CDR3 bases: TGTGCCAGCAGCTCCCGGGTCACAGGTCGAACAGATACGCAGTATTTT.

As to this clone: The junction departs from the called germline gene at one end, perhaps through a read error. This rearrangement joins TRBV7-9 to TRBJ1-4; the D is unclear. Per the germline V gene, CDR1 is SEHNR and CDR2 is FQNEAQ (reference sequence). The CDR3 totals 15 residues. This CDR3 is CSSSLARERNEKLFF. CDR3 coding DNA: TGTTCCAGCAGCTTAGCGCGAGAGCGTAATGAAAAACTGTTTTTT.

This clone was counted a few times. The CDR3 DNA reads as TGTGCCTGGGGGGACAACCAAGAGACCCAGTACTTC. This sequence encodes CAWGDNQETQYF. V is TRBV30 and J is TRBJ2-5, with D maybe TRBD1 (6 bases). V dropped 5 bases and J dropped 0 bases, with 7 bases sitting between them. Germline CDR1 and CDR2: GTSNPN and SVGIG (reference sequence). This CDR3 region has 12 residues.

This clone showed up just a few times. The genes are TRBV4-1 and TRBJ2-7; 7 bases align to TRBD1. This CDR3 has 15 amino acids. J was trimmed by 3 bases and V by 1 base; bases with no gene match: 6. The germline V gene encodes CDR1 MGHRA and CDR2 YSYEKL. The DNA for the CDR3 is TGCGCCAGCAGCCAAGTCGTACAGGGGATCTACGAGCAGTACTTC. This codes for CASSQVVQGIYEQYF.

A single count supports this clone. At one of its ends the junction is not consistent with the germline gene, which may arise from a read error. The rearrangement links TRBV6-1 to TRBJ1-1, with 7 bases fitting TRBD1. Germline loops: CDR1 MNHNS, CDR2 SASEGT. This CDR3 contains 15 residues. The chain's CDR3 is CASGDPTGTDISAFF. CDR3 DNA: TGTGCCAGCGGTGACCCAACCGGGACAGACATTTCAGCTTTCTTT.